The source of this T cell receptor beta chain is a study of blood T cells in healthy people across ages. Broader study findings: More naive CD4+ cells and higher diversity marked long-lived donors relative to aged donors.

A J-beta primer mix and a sample-barcoded 5' primer were used in a second PCR of roughly 6 to 12 cycles. In TCRdb, the 5' RACE reads were re-called with MiXCR into one record per CDR3 protein. The sample includes over 950,000 distinct CDR3 sequences, 35% to 40% of them seen just once. Turning to this clonotype: Its antigen remains unidentified.

Input material: blood. The TCR originated in a man between 18 and 29 years old in good health.

The CDR3 region has the DNA TGCAGCGTTGTTTTAGCAGACAGTACCGGCGCCAACGTCCTGACTTTC. Residues: CSVVLADSTGANVLTF. The chain carries TRBV29-1 and TRBJ2-6; possibly TRBD1 for D (5 bases). Trimming removed 4 bases from V and 7 bases from J, with 20 bases in between. The CDR3 extends over 16 amino acids. Germline assignment: CDR1 SQVTM and CDR2 ANQGSEA. The variable domain in full, with the rest retrieved from reference TRBV29-1 and TRBJ2-6, is SAVISQKPSRDICQRGTSLTIQCQVDSQVTMMFWYRQQPGQSLTLIATANQGSEATYESGFVIDKFPISRPNLTFSTLTVSNMSPEDSSIYLCSVVLADSTGANVLTFGAGSRLTVL.